This record concerns one TCR beta chain sequence. Germline values: CDR1 GTSNPN, CDR2 SVGIG (reference sequence). This CDR3 comprises 14 residues. Unmatched junction bases numbered 9, after V lost 4 bases and J lost 5 bases. The source of the sample is a study of patients and donors after allogeneic stem cell transplantation. TCRdb reprocessed the RT-PCR reads via MiXCR and lists one record per CDR3 protein. The sample lists 900,000 to 1,000,000 distinct CDR3 sequences; approximately 19% were seen once. Sequences were obtained from blood, either unsorted or a sorted T cell fraction (not recorded which). The V call is TRBV30, the J call TRBJ2-5; TRBD2 matches 8 bases. This receptor was identified in a human donor who was either an allogeneic HSCT recipient or a stem cell or donor lymphocyte infusion donor (not recorded which). It is not recorded whose cells these are; they may come from a transplant donor. This CDR3 reads CAWNGGAPGETQYF. The CDR3 DNA sequence: TGTGCCTGGAACGGGGGGGCCCCAGGGGAGACCCAGTACTTC. Full variable domain (rest looked up from reference TRBV30 and TRBJ2-5): SQTIHQWPATLVQPVGSPLSLECTVEGTSNPNLYWYRQAAGRGLQLLFYSVGIGQISSEVPQNLSASRPQDRQFILSSKKLLLSDSGFYLCAWNGGAPGETQYFGPGTRLLVL.